This TCR beta chain was captured in a study of blood T cell repertoires in COVID-19. Trimming cost V 1 base and J 5 bases; bases outside gene matches: 9. Per the germline V gene, CDR1 is LGHNA and CDR2 is YSLEER. The CDR3 extends over 17 amino acids. Assay used: immunoSEQ multiplex PCR; TCRdb lists only in-frame clones, some missing. Here the sample spans roughly 230,000 clones, over 75% being singletons. The specimen was peripheral blood. The gene calls are TRBV4-3 and TRBJ1-5; TRBD1 aligns across 9 bases. The source of this sequence is a human donor in a cohort sampled during active COVID-19. In DNA, the CDR3 is TGCGCCAGCAGCCAAGTAGGGACAGGGCTAACTGATCAGCCCCAGCATTTT. Translating gives CASSQVGTGLTDQPQHF.